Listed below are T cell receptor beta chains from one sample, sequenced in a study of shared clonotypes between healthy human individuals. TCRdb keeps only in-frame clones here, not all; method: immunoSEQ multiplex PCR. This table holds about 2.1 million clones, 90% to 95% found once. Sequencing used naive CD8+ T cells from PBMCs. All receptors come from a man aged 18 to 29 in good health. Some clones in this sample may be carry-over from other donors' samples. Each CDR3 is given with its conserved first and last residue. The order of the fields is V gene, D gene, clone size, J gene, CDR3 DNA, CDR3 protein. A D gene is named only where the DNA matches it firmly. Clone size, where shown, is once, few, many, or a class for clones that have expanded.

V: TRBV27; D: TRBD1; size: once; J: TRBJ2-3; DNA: TGTGCCAGCAGTCCCGGTGGGGGACAGGGGACAGATACGCAGTATTTT; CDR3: CASSPGGGQGTDTQYF
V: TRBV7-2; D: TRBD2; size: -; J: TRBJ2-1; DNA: TGTGCCAGCAGCGTCCCGGGACTAGCGGGAGTTCGGAATGAGCAGTTCTTC; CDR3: CASSVPGLAGVRNEQFF
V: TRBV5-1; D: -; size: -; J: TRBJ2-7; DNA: TGCGCCAGCAGCTTGGGGGCATTTTCCTACGAGCAGTACTTC; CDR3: CASSLGAFSYEQYF
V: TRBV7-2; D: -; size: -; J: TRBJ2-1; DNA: TGTGCCAGCAGCTTACTAGCGACTGGGGGCAATGAGCAGTTCTTC; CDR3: CASSLLATGGNEQFF
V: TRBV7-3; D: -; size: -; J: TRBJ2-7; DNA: TGTGCCAGCAGCCCCGGGACAAATTCCTACGAGCAGTACTTC; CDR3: CASSPGTNSYEQYF
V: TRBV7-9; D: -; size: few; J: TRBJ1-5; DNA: TGTGCCAGCAGCTTAGGGTATCAGCCCCAGCATTTT; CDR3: CASSLGYQPQHF
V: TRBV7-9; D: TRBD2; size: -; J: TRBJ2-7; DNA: TGTGCCAGCAGCCCGGGGGGGCTGACCTACGAGCAGTACTTC; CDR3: CASSPGGLTYEQYF
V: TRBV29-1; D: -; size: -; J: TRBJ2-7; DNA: TGCAGCGTTGAGTCAGGGGGGTTCTCCTACGAGCAGTACTTC; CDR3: CSVESGGFSYEQYF
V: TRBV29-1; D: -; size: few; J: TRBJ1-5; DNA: TGCAGCGTTTACCATCAGCCCCAGCATTTT; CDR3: CSVYHQPQHF
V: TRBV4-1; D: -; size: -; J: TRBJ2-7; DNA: TGCGCCAGCAGCCCAAACAGGGGGGGGATCGACTACGAGCAGTACTTC; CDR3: CASSPNRGGIDYEQYF
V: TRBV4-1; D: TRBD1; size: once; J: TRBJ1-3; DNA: TGCGCCAGCAGCACCCAAGGGACAGGGGGAAACACCATATATTTT; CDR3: CASSTQGTGGNTIYF
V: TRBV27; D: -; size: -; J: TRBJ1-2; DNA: TGTGCCAGCAGTTTGGTGGGGTTCCCCGGGGATGGCTACACCTTC; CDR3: CASSLVGFPGDGYTF
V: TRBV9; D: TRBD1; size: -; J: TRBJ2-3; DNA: TGTGCCAGCAGCACCTCCATCATACAGGGGCCAGATACGCAGTATTTT; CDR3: CASSTSIIQGPDTQYF
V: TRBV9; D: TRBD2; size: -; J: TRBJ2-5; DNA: TGTGCCAGCAGCGCCCACGGGACTAGCTTAGAGACCCAGTACTTC; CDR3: CASSAHGTSLETQYF
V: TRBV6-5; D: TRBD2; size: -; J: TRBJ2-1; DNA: TGTGCCAGCAGTTATGTCGGCGGGAGGAGGTCCAATGAGCAGTTCTTC; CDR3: CASSYVGGRRSNEQFF
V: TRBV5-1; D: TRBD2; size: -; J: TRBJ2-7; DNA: TGCGCCAGCAGCTTGGTGAAAGCGGGAGGATCCTACGAGCAGTACTTC; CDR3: CASSLVKAGGSYEQYF
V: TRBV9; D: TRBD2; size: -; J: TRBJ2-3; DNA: TGTGCCAGCAGCGTGGCGGGAGTCAGCACAGATACGCAGTATTTT; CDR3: CASSVAGVSTDTQYF
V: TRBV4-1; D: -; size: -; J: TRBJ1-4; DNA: TGCGCCAGCAGGGGGGAGGCTAATGAAAAACTGTTTTTT; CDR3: CASRGEANEKLFF
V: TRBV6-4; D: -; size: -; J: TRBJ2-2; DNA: TGTGCCAGCATTGGGACATTGAACACCGGGGAGCTGTTTTTT; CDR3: CASIGTLNTGELFF
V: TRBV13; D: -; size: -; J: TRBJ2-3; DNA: TGTGCCAGCAGCTTACTCTCAGATACGCAGTATTTT; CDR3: CASSLLSDTQYF
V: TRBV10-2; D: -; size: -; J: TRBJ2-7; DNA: TGCGCCAGCGGAGACCAGGTGGGCGAGCAGTACTTC; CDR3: CASGDQVGEQYF
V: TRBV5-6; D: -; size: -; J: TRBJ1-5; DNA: TGTGCCAGCAGCTTATCTGGCAATCAGCCCCAGCATTTT; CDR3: CASSLSGNQPQHF
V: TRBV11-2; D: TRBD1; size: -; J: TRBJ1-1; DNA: TGTGCCAGCGCCACGACAGGGAGCACTGAAGCTTTCTTT; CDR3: CASATTGSTEAFF
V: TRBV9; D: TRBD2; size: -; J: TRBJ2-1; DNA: TGTGCCAGCAGCGATTCCGGGACTAGCGGGAATGAGCAGTTCTTC; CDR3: CASSDSGTSGNEQFF
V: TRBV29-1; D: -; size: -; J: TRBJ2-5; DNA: TGCAGCGTTGGTCGTCGGGCGACCGAAGAGACCCAGTACTTC; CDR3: CSVGRRATEETQYF
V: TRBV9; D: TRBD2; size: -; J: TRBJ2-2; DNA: TGTGCCAGCAGCGTAGTAGCGGGAGTGTCAGTCGGGGAGCTGTTTTTT; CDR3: CASSVVAGVSVGELFF
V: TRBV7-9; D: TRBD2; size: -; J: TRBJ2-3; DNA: TGTGCCAGCAGCTTTCTAGCGGGGGGACCCGCAGATACGCAGTATTTT; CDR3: CASSFLAGGPADTQYF
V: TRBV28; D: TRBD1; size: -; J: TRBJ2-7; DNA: TGTGCCAGCATTCCACAGGGGTCCTACGAGCAGTACTTC; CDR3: CASIPQGSYEQYF
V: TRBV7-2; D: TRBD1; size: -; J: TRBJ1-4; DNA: TGTGCCAGCAGCCCACGCCGGGACAGGGGTGAAAAACTGTTTTTT; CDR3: CASSPRRDRGEKLFF
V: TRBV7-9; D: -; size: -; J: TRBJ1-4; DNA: TGTGCCAGCAGCTCACGACACTCAACTAATGAAAAACTGTTTTTT; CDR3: CASSSRHSTNEKLFF
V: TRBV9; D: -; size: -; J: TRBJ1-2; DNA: TGTGCCAGCAGCGTAGGGGGGACACCTTATGGCTACACCTTC; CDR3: CASSVGGTPYGYTF
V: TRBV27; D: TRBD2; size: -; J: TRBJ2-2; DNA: TGTGCCAGCAGTTTCCAACTAGCGGGAGGGCCCTCGTGGACCGGGGAGCTGTTTTTT; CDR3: CASSFQLAGGPSWTGELFF
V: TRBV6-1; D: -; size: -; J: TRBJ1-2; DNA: TGTGCCAGCAGTGAAGCCACAAACCCTAACTATGGCTACACCTTC; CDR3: CASSEATNPNYGYTF
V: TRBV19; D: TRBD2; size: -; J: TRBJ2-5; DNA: TGTGCCAGTAGTCCCCGAAGCCTTAGCGGGAGGATAGAGACCCAGTACTTC; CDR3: CASSPRSLSGRIETQYF
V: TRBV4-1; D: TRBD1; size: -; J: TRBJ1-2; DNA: TGCGCCAGCAGACCGACAGGGTACGGCTACACCTTC; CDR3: CASRPTGYGYTF
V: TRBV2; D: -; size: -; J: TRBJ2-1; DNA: TGTGCCAGCAGTCAGGGATATGAGCAGTTCTTC; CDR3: CASSQGYEQFF
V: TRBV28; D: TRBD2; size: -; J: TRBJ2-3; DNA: TGTGCCAGCAGTTTAAATTTAGCGGGAGGGGAGTTACCAGATACGCAGTATTTT; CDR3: CASSLNLAGGELPDTQYF
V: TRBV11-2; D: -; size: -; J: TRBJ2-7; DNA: TGTGCCAGCTCCATTACAGACTCCTACGAGCAGTACTTC; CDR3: CASSITDSYEQYF
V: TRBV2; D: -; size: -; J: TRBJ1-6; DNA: TGTGCCAGCAGTGATCGCCGGGCGTCCAACCAGAATTCACCCCTCCACTTT; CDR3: CASSDRRASNQNSPLHF
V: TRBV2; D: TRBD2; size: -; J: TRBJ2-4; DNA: TGTGCCAGCAGCCCCGGACTAGCGGGTACAAAAAACATTCAGTACTTC; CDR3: CASSPGLAGTKNIQYF
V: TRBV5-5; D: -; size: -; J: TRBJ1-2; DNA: TGTGCCAGCAGCTTGGATGTCAGGGCAAACTATGGCTACACCTTC; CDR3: CASSLDVRANYGYTF
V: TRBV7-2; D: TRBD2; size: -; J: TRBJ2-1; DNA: TGTGCCAGCAACCCAGGACTAGGACACAATGAGCAGTTCTTC; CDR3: CASNPGLGHNEQFF
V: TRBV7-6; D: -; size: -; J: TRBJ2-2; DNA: TGTGCCAGCGAGGGAAACACCGGGGAGCTGTTTTTT; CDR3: CASEGNTGELFF
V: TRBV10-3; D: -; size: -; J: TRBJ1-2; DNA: TGTGCCACCTTACGACTTAACTATGGCTACACCTTC; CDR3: CATLRLNYGYTF
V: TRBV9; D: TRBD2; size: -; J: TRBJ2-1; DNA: TGTGCCAGCAGCCCAAGCGGGAGGGGAGGTGAGCAGTTCTTC; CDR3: CASSPSGRGGEQFF
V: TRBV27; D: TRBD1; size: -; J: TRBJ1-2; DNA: TGTGCCAGCAAGGGGGGCAGGGGGCGGGACTATGGCTACACCTTC; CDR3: CASKGGRGRDYGYTF
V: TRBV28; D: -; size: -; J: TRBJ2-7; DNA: TGTGCCAGCGGGGCCCAGGCTCGGTCCTACGAGCAGTACTTC; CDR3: CASGAQARSYEQYF
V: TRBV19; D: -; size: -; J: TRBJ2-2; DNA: TGTGCCAGTACCCAACCACGCAGGGGCGGGGGCAACACCGGGGAGCTGTTTTTT; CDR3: CASTQPRRGGGNTGELFF
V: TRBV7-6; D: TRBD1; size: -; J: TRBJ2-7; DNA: TGTGCCAGCAGCATCGGGACAGGGCTCCACGAGCAGTACTTC; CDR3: CASSIGTGLHEQYF
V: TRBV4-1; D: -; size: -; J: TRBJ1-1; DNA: TGCGCCAGCAGCCGGACAGCCTCTACTGAAGCTTTCTTT; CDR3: CASSRTASTEAFF
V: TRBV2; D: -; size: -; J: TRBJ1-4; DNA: TGTGCCAGCAGTGACGGTGGGGCAACTAATGAAAAACTGTTTTTT; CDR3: CASSDGGATNEKLFF
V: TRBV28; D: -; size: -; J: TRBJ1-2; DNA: TGTGCCAGCAGTGATTTAAACTATGGCTACACCTTC; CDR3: CASSDLNYGYTF
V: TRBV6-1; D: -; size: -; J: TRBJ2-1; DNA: TGTGCCAGCAGTGAATCCCCCATAACAGGGTTCTCCTACAATGAGCAGTTCTTC; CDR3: CASSESPITGFSYNEQFF
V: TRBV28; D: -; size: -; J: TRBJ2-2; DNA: TGTGCCAGCAGTTACGCAGGGTGGGCCGGGGAGCTGTTTTTT; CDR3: CASSYAGWAGELFF
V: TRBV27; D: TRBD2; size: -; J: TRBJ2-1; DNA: TGTGCCAGCAGTTCTAGCGGGAATGAGCAGTTCTTC; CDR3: CASSSSGNEQFF
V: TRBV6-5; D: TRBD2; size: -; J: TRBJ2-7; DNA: TGTGCCAGCAGTTACGAGGCGGGAGGAACCTACGAGCAGTACTTC; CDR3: CASSYEAGGTYEQYF
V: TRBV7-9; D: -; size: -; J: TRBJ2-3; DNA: TGTGCCAGCAGCTTACAGCGGGACACCGCGCCGACGCAGTATTTT; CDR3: CASSLQRDTAPTQYF
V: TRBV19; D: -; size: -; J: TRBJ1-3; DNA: TGTGCCAGTAGTATAGGTGCGAGCTCTGGAAACACCATATATTTT; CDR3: CASSIGASSGNTIYF
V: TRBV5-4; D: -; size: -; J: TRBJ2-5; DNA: TGTGCCAGCAGCTTGACGGGGTCGACACGCCTGGGGGAGACCCAGTACTTC; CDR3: CASSLTGSTRLGETQYF